Listed below are T cell receptor beta chains from one sample, sequenced in a study of T cell responses to AZD1222 COVID-19 vaccine. Method: immunoSEQ multiplex PCR; TCRdb's copy keeps in-frame clones and lacks some. The table records more than 110,000 clones, approximately 92% of them present only once. Sequencing was performed on peripheral blood, taken 28 days after the second AZD1222 dose. The source is an adult who received the AZD1222 COVID-19 vaccine. CDR3s include the opening cysteine and the closing phenylalanine or tryptophan. D genes are given only for firm matches. The size of a clone is reported for some rows only, either as once, few or many, or as a class for expanded clones.

>-|TRBJ1-6|TRBV7-2|-
CASSLGGQRANSPLHF
TGTGCCAGCAGCTTAGGAGGACAGCGCGCAAATTCACCCCTCCACTTT
>-|TRBJ2-7|TRBV27|TRBD2
CASSPFPGRGLGEQYF
TGTGCCAGCAGTCCCTTCCCCGGGAGGGGACTTGGGGAGCAGTACTTC
>-|TRBJ1-6|TRBV27|TRBD1
CASSPGQGTWGPLHF
TGTGCCAGCAGTCCGGGACAGGGCACCTGGGGGCCCCTCCACTTT
>-|TRBJ2-1|TRBV9|-
CASSPGRYEQFF
TGTGCCAGCAGCCCAGGGCGGTATGAGCAGTTCTTC
>once|TRBJ2-7|TRBV3-1/TRBV3-2|-
CASSQLPYEQYF
TGTGCCAGCAGCCAGCTTCCCTACGAGCAGTACTTC
>-|TRBJ1-1|TRBV28|TRBD1
CASSLSWTGRARGTEAFF
TGTGCCAGCAGTTTATCATGGACAGGGAGAGCCCGAGGGACTGAAGCTTTCTTT
>-|TRBJ1-3|TRBV6-6|-
CASSYSDTRSGNTIYF
TGTGCCAGCAGTTATAGCGACACGCGCTCTGGAAACACCATATATTTT
>-|TRBJ1-1|TRBV7-9|-
CASRLDGVSTEAFF
TGTGCCAGCAGACTAGATGGGGTATCCACTGAAGCTTTCTTT
>-|TRBJ1-3|TRBV7-9|-
CASRPGPRTRNTIYF
TGTGCCAGCAGACCGGGACCCAGGACGCGAAACACCATATATTTT
>-|TRBJ1-1|TRBV6-2/TRBV6-3|-
CASTPQWAPTNTEAFF
TGTGCCAGCACCCCCCAGTGGGCCCCAACGAACACTGAAGCTTTCTTT
>-|TRBJ2-1|TRBV5-1|TRBD1
CASSYGQGLMYNEQFF
TGCGCCAGCAGCTACGGACAGGGGCTAATGTACAATGAGCAGTTCTTC
>-|TRBJ1-4|TRBV6-6|-
CASSPGSNNEKLFF
TGTGCCAGCAGCCCGGGGAGCAATAATGAAAAACTGTTTTTT
>-|TRBJ1-1|TRBV6-2/TRBV6-3|TRBD1
CASSHDRGLNTEAFF
TGTGCCAGCAGCCACGACAGGGGCTTGAACACTGAAGCTTTCTTT
>-|TRBJ1-1|TRBV19|-
CASTSAGANTEAFF
TGTGCCAGTACCTCGGCTGGGGCGAACACTGAAGCTTTCTTT
>-|TRBJ2-3|TRBV18|-
CASSPPGQPTDTQYF
TGTGCCAGCTCACCGCCTGGACAGCCCACAGATACGCAGTATTTT
>once|TRBJ2-1|TRBV4-1|-
CASSQVERFDNEQFF
TGCGCCAGCAGCCAAGTCGAGAGGTTTGACAATGAGCAGTTCTTC
>-|TRBJ2-1|TRBV11-2|-
CASSSFGTPGYNEQFF
TGTGCCAGCAGCTCTTTCGGGACGCCGGGCTACAATGAGCAGTTCTTC